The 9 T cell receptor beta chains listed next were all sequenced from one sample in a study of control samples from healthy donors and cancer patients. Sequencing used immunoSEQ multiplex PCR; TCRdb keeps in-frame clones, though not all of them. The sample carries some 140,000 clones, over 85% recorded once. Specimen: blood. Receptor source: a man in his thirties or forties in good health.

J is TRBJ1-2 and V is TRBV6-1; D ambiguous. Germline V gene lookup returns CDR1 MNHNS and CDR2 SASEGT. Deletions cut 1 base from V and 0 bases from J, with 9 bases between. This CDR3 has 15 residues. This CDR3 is CASSEEVAPNYGYTF. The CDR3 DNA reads TGTGCCAGCAGTGAAGAGGTGGCCCCTAACTATGGCTACACCTTC.

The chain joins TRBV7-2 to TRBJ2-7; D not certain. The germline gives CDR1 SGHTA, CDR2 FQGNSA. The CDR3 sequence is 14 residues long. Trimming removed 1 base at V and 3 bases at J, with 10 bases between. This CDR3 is CASSLEIGNYEQYF. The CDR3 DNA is TGTGCCAGCAGCTTAGAGATAGGTAACTACGAGCAGTACTTC.

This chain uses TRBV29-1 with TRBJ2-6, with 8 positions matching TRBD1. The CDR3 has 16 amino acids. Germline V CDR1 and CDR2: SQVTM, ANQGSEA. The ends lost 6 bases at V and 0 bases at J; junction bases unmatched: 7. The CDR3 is CSVGGTGTSGANVLTF. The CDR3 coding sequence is TGCAGCGTCGGAGGGACAGGAACCTCTGGGGCCAACGTCCTGACTTTC.

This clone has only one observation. The CDR3 spells CASSVTGLSNQPQHF. As DNA, the CDR3 is TGTGCCAGCAGTGTAACCGGACTGAGCAATCAGCCCCAGCATTTT. This chain joins TRBV28 and TRBJ1-5; no firm D call. Looked up from germline, CDR1 is MDHEN and CDR2 is SYDVKM. Trimming removed 5 bases at V and 1 base at J, with 12 bases between. The CDR3 has 15 amino acids.

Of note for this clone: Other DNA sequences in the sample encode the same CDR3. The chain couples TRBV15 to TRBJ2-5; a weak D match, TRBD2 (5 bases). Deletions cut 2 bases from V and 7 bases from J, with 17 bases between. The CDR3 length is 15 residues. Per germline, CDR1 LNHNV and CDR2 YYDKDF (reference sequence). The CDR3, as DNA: TGTGCCACCAGCAGACGGTCCGGGGAGAAGGGGACCCAGTACTTC. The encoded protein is CATSRRSGEKGTQYF. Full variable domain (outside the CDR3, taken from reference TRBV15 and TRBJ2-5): DAMVIQNPRYQVTQFGKPVTLSCSQTLNHNVMYWYQQKSSQAPKLLFHYYDKDFNNEADTPDNFQSRRPNTSFCFLDIRSPGLGDTAMYLCATSRRSGEKGTQYFGPGTRLLVL.

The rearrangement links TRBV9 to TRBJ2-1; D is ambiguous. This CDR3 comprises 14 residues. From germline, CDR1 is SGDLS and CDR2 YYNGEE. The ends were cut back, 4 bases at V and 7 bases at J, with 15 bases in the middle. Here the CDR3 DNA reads TGTGCCAGCAGCTCCCCTGGCGTTGGTAATGAGCAGTTCTTC. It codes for CASSSPGVGNEQFF.

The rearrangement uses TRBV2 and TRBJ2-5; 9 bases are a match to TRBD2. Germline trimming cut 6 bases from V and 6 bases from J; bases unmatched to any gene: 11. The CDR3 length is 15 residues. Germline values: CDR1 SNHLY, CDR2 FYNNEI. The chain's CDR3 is CASRDIAGVLQTQYF. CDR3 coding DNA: TGTGCCAGCAGAGACATAGCGGGAGTTCTTCAGACCCAGTACTTC.

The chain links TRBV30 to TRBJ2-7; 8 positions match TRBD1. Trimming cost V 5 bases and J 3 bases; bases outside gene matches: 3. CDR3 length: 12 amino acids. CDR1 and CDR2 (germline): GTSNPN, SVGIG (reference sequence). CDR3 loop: CAWGTGFYEQYF. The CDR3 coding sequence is TGTGCCTGGGGGACAGGATTCTACGAGCAGTACTTC.

The CDR3 region has the DNA TGTGCCAGCAGCTTACAGCGGGTTGAGCAGTTCTTC. Encoded protein: CASSLQRVEQFF. V and J are TRBV7-2 and TRBJ2-1, with TRBD2 as a possible D gene (6 bases). V gave up 2 bases and J gave up 9 bases, with 8 bases separating them. Germline assignment: CDR1 SGHTA and CDR2 FQGNSA. This CDR3 has 12 residues.